These 22 T cell receptor beta chains were all obtained from the same sample, sequenced in a study of cytomegalovirus exposure and HLA in healthy donors. Repertoires were generated with immunoSEQ multiplex PCR, while TCRdb's copy carries only in-frame clones and drops some. The sample has fewer than 120,000 clones; more than 70% are singletons. What was sequenced was PBMCs. These receptor sequences come from a woman aged 18-29 years in good health and CMV-seronegative.

The V call is TRBV7-3, the J call TRBJ1-3; 11 bases line up with TRBD1. The J segment lost 2 bases and the V segment lost 5 bases, leaving 2 bases of the junction unmatched. Per the germline V gene, CDR1 is SGHTA and CDR2 is FQGTGA. The CDR3 is 15 amino acids. The CDR3 sequence: CASSTDRGPGNTIYF. CDR3 DNA: TGTGCCAGCAGCACGGACAGGGGGCCTGGAAACACCATATATTTT.

The J gene is TRBJ1-4, the V gene TRBV4-1; perhaps TRBD1 as D (6 bases). Trimming cost V 1 base and J 8 bases, with 14 bases left between them. The CDR3 contains 15 residues. Looked up from germline, CDR1 is MGHRA and CDR2 is YSYEKL. CDR3 region: CASSQVPGDSEKLFF. CDR3 bases: TGCGCCAGCAGCCAAGTTCCAGGGGATAGCGAAAAACTGTTTTTT.

The chain carries TRBV19 and TRBJ2-3; TRBD2 aligns across 13 bases. V lost 8 bases and J lost 2; bases outside the gene matches: 4. From germline, CDR1 is LNHDA and CDR2 SQIVND (reference sequence). The CDR3 is 15 residues long. The CDR3 DNA follows: TGTGCCAGTGGGGGGACTAGCGGGAACACAGATACGCAGTATTTT. Amino acid sequence: CASGGTSGNTDTQYF.

This clone was recorded a few times. The chain has TRBV5-1 and TRBJ1-6; TRBD1 agrees at 8 bases. The J segment lost 8 bases and the V segment lost 4 bases, leaving 5 bases of the junction unmatched. From germline, CDR1 is SGHRS and CDR2 YFSETQ. This CDR3 is built from 14 residues. The CDR3 loop reads CASSTGQGDSPLHF. The CDR3 nucleotides read TGCGCCAGCAGCACCGGACAGGGTGATTCACCCCTCCACTTT.

The chain combines TRBV29-1 with TRBJ1-1, with 8 nucleotides matching TRBD1. There are 11 residues in the CDR3. In germline, CDR1 is SQVTM, CDR2 ANQGSEA. With 8 bases clipped from V and 11 bases from J, the junction kept 10 bases outside the gene matches. CDR3 nucleotides: TGCAGCACCCGGACAGGGCCCTACGCTTTCTTT. Translated: CSTRTGPYAFF.

This chain links TRBV5-6 with TRBJ2-6; D gene ambiguous. In germline, CDR1 is SGHDT, CDR2 YYEEEE. V lost 6 bases to trimming and J lost 4 bases, with 11 bases between them. The CDR3 consists of 14 residues. CDR3 loop: CASTQLLGANVLTF. CDR3 DNA sequence: TGTGCCAGCACCCAGTTGTTAGGGGCCAACGTCCTGACTTTC.

The rearrangement joins TRBV7-6 to TRBJ1-3; D might be TRBD1 (5 bases). The germline CDR1 and CDR2 sequences are SGHVS and FNYEAQ. This CDR3 spans 15 amino acids. The germline V and J ends were trimmed by 5 bases and 2 bases, with 13 bases remaining between them. The CDR3 DNA sequence: TGTGCCAGCAGCCTTAGATGGGGGGCTGGAAACACCATATATTTT. Its translation: CASSLRWGAGNTIYF.

This rearrangement joins TRBV7-9 to TRBJ2-7; D may be TRBD1 (6 bases). Germline CDR1 and CDR2: SEHNR and FQNEAQ (reference sequence). The CDR3 covers 14 residues. The germline V and J ends were trimmed by 5 bases and 5 bases, with 16 bases remaining between them. The CDR3 DNA sequence: TGTGCCAGCAGCCCAATGGGACAAGTGAACGAGCAGTACTTC. As protein: CASSPMGQVNEQYF. The full variable domain, rest sourced from reference TRBV7-9 and TRBJ2-7, is DTGVSQNPRHKITKRGQNVTFRCDPISEHNRLYWYRQTLGQGPEFLTYFQNEAQLEKSRLLSDRFSAERPKGSFSTLEIQRTEQGDSAMYLCASSPMGQVNEQYFGPGTRLTVT.

This chain uses TRBV18 with TRBJ1-4; a weak D match, TRBD1 (5 bases). CDR1 is KGHSH, CDR2 LQKENI, per germline. Trimming removed 2 bases from V and 0 bases from J, with 10 bases in between. The CDR3 contains 16 residues. CDR3 loop: CASSPERGATNEKLFF. CDR3 DNA: TGTGCCAGCTCACCAGAAAGGGGTGCAACTAATGAAAAACTGTTTTTT. The variable domain in full, with the rest retrieved from reference TRBV18 and TRBJ1-4, is NAGVMQNPRHLVRRRGQEARLRCSPMKGHSHVYWYRQLPEEGLKFMVYLQKENIIDESGMPKERFSAEFPKEGPSILRIQQVVRGDSAAYFCASSPERGATNEKLFFGSGTQLSVL.

This chain connects TRBV6-4 to TRBJ2-1; 11 bases agree with TRBD2. V lost 2 bases, J lost 7 bases, and 4 bases stayed unmatched. The CDR3 covers 15 residues. Looked up from germline, CDR1 is MRHNA and CDR2 is SNTAGT. CDR3 protein: CASSDGSSGGNEQFF. DNA for the CDR3: TGTGCCAGCAGTGACGGGTCTAGCGGGGGGAATGAGCAGTTCTTC.

The chain couples TRBV4-1 to TRBJ2-5, with 8 bases that match TRBD1. V trimming: 1 base; J trimming: 5 bases; junction bases outside the gene matches: 9. CDR1 and CDR2 (germline): MGHRA, YSYEKL. The CDR3 has 16 residues. This CDR3 is CASSQGSRGLGETQYF. CDR3 coding DNA: TGCGCCAGCAGCCAAGGGAGCAGGGGGCTTGGGGAGACCCAGTACTTC.

The count of this clone is one. The genes are TRBV7-6 and TRBJ2-3, with 7 bases matching TRBD2. Trimming at V came to 5 bases and at J to 5 bases, leaving 13 bases not matched to a gene. The CDR3 length is 16 residues. Germline-derived CDR1 and CDR2 are SGHVS and FNYEAQ. For the CDR3, the DNA is TGTGCCAGCAGCCCATCGACGGCGGGAGTGGGAGATACGCAGTATTTT. This translates into CASSPSTAGVGDTQYF.

This clone has a count of ten or more. The rearrangement joins TRBV28 to TRBJ1-6; D uncertain. Germline V gene lookup returns CDR1 MDHEN and CDR2 SYDVKM. The CDR3 sequence is 15 residues long. Trimming shortened V by 6 bases and J by 6 bases, and 15 bases separated the two germline ends. CDR3 loop: CASSPRAEGNSPLHF. The CDR3 bases are TGTGCCAGCAGCCCCCGGGCCGAGGGTAATTCACCCCTCCACTTT.

This rearrangement joins TRBV19 to TRBJ1-6; D is unclear. This CDR3 is built from 14 residues. The germline V and J ends were trimmed by 5 bases and 9 bases, with 14 bases remaining between them. Germline loops: CDR1 LNHDA, CDR2 SQIVND (reference sequence). The CDR3 nucleotides are TGTGCCAGTAGTCCTACCCCCGTAGCTTCACCCCTCCACTTT. Its protein product is CASSPTPVASPLHF.

The gene calls are TRBV6-5 and TRBJ2-7; TRBD2 is a possible D gene (5 bases). Trimming removed 2 bases from V and 4 bases from J, with 12 bases in between. The germline gives CDR1 MNHEY, CDR2 SVGAGI. CDR3 length: 14 residues. The CDR3 DNA sequence: TGTGCCAGCAGTTACCGGGTCGCGGGTTACGAGCAGTACTTC. This encodes CASSYRVAGYEQYF.

This clone was seen just once. V usage is TRBV7-6 and J usage is TRBJ2-5; D not resolved. Trimming took off 5 bases at V and 1 base at J, with 5 bases between the two ends. The CDR3 extends over 12 amino acids. Germline V gives CDR1 SGHVS, CDR2 FNYEAQ. CDR3 sequence: CASSRIQETQYF. The CDR3, as DNA: TGTGCCAGCAGCCGTATCCAAGAGACCCAGTACTTC.

This clone showed up just once. The V gene is TRBV7-5, the J gene TRBJ2-5; TRBD1 reflects the table's D call only, with no check against the DNA. TRBV7-5 is a pseudogene locus. CDR3 size: 15 residues. This CDR3 is CARSHRDRRGETQYF. The CDR3, as DNA: TGTGCCAGAAGCCACCGGGACAGGAGAGGGGAGACCCAGTACTTC.

The rearrangement uses TRBV4-1 and TRBJ2-7; the D gene is possibly TRBD1 (5 bases). The germline CDR1 and CDR2 sequences are MGHRA and YSYEKL. Between the trimmed V and J ends, which lost 0 bases and 3 bases, there was a span of 9 bases. The CDR3 spans 14 residues. As DNA, the CDR3 is TGCGCCAGCAGCCAAGATCAGGGTGGCTACGAGCAGTACTTC. It encodes CASSQDQGGYEQYF.

Only one count was recorded for this clone. The rearrangement links TRBV29-1 to TRBJ2-1; possibly TRBD1 for D (5 bases). Between the trimmed V and J ends, which lost 2 bases and 2 bases, there was a span of 13 bases. CDR3 size: 15 residues. Germline V gives CDR1 SQVTM, CDR2 ANQGSEA. The CDR3 nucleotides read TGCAGCGTTGAAAGCGATAGGGGTGCCTACAATGAGCAGTTCTTC. Its translation: CSVESDRGAYNEQFF.

The chain employs TRBV4-3 and TRBJ2-7, with TRBD1 identical over 7 bases. CDR3 length: 14 residues. CDR1 LGHNA and CDR2 YSLEER come from the germline V gene. V lost 1 base and J lost 5; bases outside the gene matches: 5. The CDR3 spells CASSQATGENEQYF. The CDR3 nucleotides are TGCGCCAGCAGCCAAGCAACAGGGGAAAACGAGCAGTACTTC.

This clone was counted a few times. The CDR3 is CASSHSGRDRGTEAFF. Here the CDR3 DNA reads TGTGCCAGCAGCCATTCCGGCCGGGACAGGGGGACTGAAGCTTTCTTT. V gene TRBV4-2 combines with J gene TRBJ1-1, with 11 bases lining up with TRBD1. This CDR3 has 16 amino acids. J was trimmed by 5 bases and V by 3 bases; bases with no gene match: 8. CDR1 and CDR2 from the germline V gene are LGHNA and YNFKEQ.

The chain joins TRBV18 to TRBJ2-2; possibly TRBD2 for D (6 bases). This CDR3 is built from 13 residues. In germline, CDR1 is KGHSH, CDR2 LQKENI. Trimming cost V 5 bases and J 7 bases, with 11 bases left between them. The CDR3 nucleotides are TGTGCCAGCTCAACGGGGGAAGGCGGGGAGCTGTTTTTT. It codes for CASSTGEGGELFF.